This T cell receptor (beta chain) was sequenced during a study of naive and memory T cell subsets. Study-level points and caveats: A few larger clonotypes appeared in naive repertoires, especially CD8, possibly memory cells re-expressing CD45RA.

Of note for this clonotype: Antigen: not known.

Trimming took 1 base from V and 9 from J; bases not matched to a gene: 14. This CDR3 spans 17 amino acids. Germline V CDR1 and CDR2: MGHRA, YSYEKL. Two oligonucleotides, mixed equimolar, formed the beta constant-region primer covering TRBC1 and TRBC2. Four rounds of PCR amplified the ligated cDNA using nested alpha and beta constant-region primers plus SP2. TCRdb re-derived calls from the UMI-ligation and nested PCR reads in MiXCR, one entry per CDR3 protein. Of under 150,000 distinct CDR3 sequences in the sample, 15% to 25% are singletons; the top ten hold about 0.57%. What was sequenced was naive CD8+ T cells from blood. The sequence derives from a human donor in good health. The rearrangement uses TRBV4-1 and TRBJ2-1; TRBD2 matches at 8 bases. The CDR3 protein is CASSQGTRPGLESEQFF. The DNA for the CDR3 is TGCGCCAGCAGCCAAGGAACCCGGCCGGGACTAGAAAGTGAGCAGTTCTTC.